This T cell receptor (beta chain) originates from a study of T cells after yellow fever vaccination. A single record per CDR3 protein comes from TCRdb applying MiXCR to the 5' RACE reads. The data hold about 350,000 distinct CDR3 sequences, with less than 9.5% observed a single time. General study points: Most primary-vaccination clones recurred post-booster (roughly 96% CD4, around 88% CD8).

The V end lost 0 bases, the J end lost 8 bases, and 9 bases lay between the germline ends. Germline V gene data show CDR1 as SGHRS and CDR2 as YFSETQ. The CDR3 contains 13 residues. This clonotype was observed at least ten times. Antigen unknown. This TCR was recovered from a man aged 18 to 30 who received the YFV17D yellow fever vaccine. This sample comprised PBMCs, obtained approximately 47 days after the first yellow fever vaccination. The chain couples TRBV5-1 to TRBJ1-3; D ambiguous. The CDR3 is CASSLASGDTIYF. CDR3 coding DNA: TGCGCCAGCAGCTTGGCCTCGGGAGACACCATATATTTT.